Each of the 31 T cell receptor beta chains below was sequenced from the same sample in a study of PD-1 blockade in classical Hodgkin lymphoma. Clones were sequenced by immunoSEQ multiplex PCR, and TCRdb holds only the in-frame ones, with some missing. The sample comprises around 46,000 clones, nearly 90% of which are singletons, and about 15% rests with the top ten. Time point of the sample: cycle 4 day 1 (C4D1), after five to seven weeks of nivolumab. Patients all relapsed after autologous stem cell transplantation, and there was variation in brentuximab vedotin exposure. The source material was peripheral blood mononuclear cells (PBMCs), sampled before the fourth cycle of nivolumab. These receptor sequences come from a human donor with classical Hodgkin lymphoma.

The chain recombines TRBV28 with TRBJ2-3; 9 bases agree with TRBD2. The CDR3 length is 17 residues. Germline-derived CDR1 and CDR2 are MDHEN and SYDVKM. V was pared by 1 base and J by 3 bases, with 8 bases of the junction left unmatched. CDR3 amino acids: CASSLLSSGIQTDTQYF. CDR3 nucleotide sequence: TGTGCCAGCAGTTTATTATCTAGCGGGATTCAGACAGATACGCAGTATTTT.

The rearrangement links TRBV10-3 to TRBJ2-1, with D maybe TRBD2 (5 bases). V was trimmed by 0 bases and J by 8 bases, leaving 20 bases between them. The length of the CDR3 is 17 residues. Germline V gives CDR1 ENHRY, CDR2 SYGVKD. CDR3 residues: CAISESKADPRWDEQFF. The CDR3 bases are TGTGCCATCAGTGAGTCGAAAGCGGACCCGCGATGGGATGAGCAGTTCTTC.

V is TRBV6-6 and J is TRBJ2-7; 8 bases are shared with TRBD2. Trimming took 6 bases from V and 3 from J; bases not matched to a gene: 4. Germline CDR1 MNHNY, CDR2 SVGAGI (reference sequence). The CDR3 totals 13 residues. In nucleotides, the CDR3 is TGTGCCAGCAGCTCTAGCGGGCTCTACGAGCAGTACTTC. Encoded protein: CASSSSGLYEQYF.

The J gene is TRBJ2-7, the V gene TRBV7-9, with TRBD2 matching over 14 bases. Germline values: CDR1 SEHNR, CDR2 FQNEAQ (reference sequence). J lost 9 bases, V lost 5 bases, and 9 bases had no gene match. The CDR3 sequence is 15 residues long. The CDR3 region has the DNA TGTGCCAGCAGCCTGTCGACTAGCGGGAGGGCCGGGCAGTACTTC. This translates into CASSLSTSGRAGQYF.

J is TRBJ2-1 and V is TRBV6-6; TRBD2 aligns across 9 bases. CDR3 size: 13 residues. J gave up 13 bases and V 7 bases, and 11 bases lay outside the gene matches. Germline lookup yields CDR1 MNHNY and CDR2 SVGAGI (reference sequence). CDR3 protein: CASTQLAGVLQFF. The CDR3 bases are TGTGCCAGCACCCAACTAGCGGGTGTTTTACAGTTCTTC.

The CDR3 here is CASSYFRGVGYTF. In DNA form, the CDR3 reads TGTGCCAGCAGTTACTTCAGGGGAGTAGGCTACACCTTC. This chain joins TRBV6-5 and TRBJ1-2, with D perhaps TRBD1 (6 bases). Germline values: CDR1 MNHEY, CDR2 SVGAGI. Deletions cut 1 base from V and 8 bases from J, with 11 bases between. This CDR3 contains 13 residues.

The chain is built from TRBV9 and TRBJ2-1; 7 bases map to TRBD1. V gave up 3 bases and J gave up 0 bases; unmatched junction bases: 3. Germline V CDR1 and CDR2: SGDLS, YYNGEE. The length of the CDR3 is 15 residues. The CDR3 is CASSAYRGSYNEQFF. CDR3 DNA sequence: TGTGCCAGCAGCGCATACAGGGGCTCCTACAATGAGCAGTTCTTC.

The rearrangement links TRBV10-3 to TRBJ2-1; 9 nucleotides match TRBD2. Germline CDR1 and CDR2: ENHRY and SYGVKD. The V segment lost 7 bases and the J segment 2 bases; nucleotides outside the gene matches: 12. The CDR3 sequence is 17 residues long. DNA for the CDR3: TGTGCCATCACCTCGAACCCTAGCGGGGCTACCTACAATGAGCAGTTCTTC. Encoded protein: CAITSNPSGATYNEQFF.

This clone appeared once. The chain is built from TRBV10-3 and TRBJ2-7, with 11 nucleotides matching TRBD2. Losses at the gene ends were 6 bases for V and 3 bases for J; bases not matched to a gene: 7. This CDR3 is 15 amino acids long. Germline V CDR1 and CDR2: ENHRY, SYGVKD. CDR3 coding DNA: TGTGCCATCAGCTCACTAGCGGGAGTGAGCTACGAGCAGTACTTC. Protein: CAISSLAGVSYEQYF.

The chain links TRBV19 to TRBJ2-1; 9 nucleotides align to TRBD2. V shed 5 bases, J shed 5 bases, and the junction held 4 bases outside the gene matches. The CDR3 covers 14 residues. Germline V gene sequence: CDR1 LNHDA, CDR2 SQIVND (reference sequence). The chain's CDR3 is CASSWTSEHNEQFF. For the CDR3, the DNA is TGTGCCAGTAGTTGGACTAGCGAACACAATGAGCAGTTCTTC.

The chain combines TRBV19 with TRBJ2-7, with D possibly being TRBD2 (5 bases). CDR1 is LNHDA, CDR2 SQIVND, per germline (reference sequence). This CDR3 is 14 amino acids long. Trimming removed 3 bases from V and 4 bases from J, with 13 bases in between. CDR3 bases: TGTGCCAGTAGTATGGGCCTAGCCCGATACGAGCAGTACTTC. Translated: CASSMGLARYEQYF.

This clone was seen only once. CDR3 residues: CASQTGGAFGYTF. The CDR3 DNA reads as TGTGCCAGCCAGACCGGGGGCGCCTTTGGCTACACCTTC. The genes are TRBV28 and TRBJ1-2, with D perhaps TRBD1 (6 bases). Germline V gene lookup returns CDR1 MDHEN and CDR2 SYDVKM. Trimming left V 8 bases short and J 7 bases short, with 17 bases between. The CDR3 length is 13 residues.

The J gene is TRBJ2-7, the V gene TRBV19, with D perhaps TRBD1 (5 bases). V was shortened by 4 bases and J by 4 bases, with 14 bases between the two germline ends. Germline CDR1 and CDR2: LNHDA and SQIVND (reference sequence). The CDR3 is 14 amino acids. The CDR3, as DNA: TGTGCCAGTAGTAAGGAAGGGGATATTTACGAGCAGTACTTC. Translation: CASSKEGDIYEQYF.

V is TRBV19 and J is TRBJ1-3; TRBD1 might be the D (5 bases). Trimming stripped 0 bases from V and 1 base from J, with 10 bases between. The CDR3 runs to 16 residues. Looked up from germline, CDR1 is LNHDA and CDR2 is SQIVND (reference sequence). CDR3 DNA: TGTGCCAGTAGTATAGACGGGGGACCATCTGGAAACACCATATATTTT. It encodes CASSIDGGPSGNTIYF.

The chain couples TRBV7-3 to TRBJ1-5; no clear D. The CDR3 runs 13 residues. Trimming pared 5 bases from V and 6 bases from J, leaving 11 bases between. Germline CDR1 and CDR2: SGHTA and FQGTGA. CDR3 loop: CASSLLGSQPQHF. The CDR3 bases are TGTGCCAGCAGCCTTTTGGGGAGTCAGCCCCAGCATTTT.

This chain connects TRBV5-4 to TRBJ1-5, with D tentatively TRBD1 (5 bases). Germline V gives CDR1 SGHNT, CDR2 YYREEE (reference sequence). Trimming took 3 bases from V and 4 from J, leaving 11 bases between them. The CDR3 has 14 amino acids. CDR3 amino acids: CASSSGGSNQPQHF. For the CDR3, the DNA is TGTGCCAGCAGCTCCGGGGGGTCGAATCAGCCCCAGCATTTT.

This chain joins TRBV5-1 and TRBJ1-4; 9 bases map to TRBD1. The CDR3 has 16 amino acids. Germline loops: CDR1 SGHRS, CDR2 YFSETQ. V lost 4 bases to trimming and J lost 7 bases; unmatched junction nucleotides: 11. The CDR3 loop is CASSTGRGQGPEKLFF. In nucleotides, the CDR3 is TGCGCCAGCAGCACTGGCAGGGGACAGGGACCTGAAAAACTGTTTTTT.

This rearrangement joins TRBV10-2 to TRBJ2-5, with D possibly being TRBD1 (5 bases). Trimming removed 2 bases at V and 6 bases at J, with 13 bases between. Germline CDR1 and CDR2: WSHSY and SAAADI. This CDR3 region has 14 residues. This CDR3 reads CASSERGAMQTQYF. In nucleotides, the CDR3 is TGCGCCAGCAGTGAGAGGGGCGCAATGCAGACCCAGTACTTC.

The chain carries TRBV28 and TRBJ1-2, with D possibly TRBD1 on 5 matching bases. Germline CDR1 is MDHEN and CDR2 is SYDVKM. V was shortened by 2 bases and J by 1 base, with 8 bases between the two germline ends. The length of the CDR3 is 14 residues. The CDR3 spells CASSLGRVNYGYTF. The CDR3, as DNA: TGTGCCAGCAGTTTAGGCAGGGTTAACTATGGCTACACCTTC.

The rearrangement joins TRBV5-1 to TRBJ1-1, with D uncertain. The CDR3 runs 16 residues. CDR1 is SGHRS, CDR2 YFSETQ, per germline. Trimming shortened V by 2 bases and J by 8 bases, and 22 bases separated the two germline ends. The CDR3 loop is CASSLSGGLLGGEAFF. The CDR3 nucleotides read TGCGCCAGCAGCTTATCGGGCGGGCTTCTCGGAGGGGAAGCTTTCTTT.

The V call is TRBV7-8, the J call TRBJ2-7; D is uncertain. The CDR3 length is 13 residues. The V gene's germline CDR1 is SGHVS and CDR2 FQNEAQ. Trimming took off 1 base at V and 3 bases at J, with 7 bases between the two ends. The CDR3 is CASSLDGNYEQYF. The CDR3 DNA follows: TGTGCCAGCAGCTTAGACGGCAACTACGAGCAGTACTTC.

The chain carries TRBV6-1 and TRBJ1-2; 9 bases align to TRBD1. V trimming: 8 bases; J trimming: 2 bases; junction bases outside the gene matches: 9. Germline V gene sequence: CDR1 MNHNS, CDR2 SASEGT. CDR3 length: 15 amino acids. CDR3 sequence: CASPDRGFLNYGYTF. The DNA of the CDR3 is TGTGCCAGCCCGGACAGGGGCTTCTTGAACTATGGCTACACCTTC.

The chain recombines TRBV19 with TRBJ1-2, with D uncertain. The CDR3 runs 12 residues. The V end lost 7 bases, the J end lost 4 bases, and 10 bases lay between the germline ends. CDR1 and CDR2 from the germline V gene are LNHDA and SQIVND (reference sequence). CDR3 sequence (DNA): TGTGCCAGTACCAGCGAGGGCTATGGCTACACCTTC. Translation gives CASTSEGYGYTF.

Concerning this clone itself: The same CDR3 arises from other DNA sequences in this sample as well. Here the CDR3 DNA reads TGTGCCAGTAGTATAAGCCTGCTGGAGACCCAGTACTTC. Translation: CASSISLLETQYF. V usage is TRBV19 and J usage is TRBJ2-5; D uncertain. The V gene's germline CDR1 is LNHDA and CDR2 SQIVND (reference sequence). The CDR3 length is 13 residues. V was pared by 2 bases and J by 5 bases, with 9 bases between.

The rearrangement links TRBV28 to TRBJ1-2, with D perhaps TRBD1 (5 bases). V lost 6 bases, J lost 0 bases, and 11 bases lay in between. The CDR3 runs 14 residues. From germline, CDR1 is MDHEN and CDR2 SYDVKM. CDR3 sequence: CASRPGTANYGYTF. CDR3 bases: TGTGCCAGCAGGCCCGGGACGGCTAACTATGGCTACACCTTC.

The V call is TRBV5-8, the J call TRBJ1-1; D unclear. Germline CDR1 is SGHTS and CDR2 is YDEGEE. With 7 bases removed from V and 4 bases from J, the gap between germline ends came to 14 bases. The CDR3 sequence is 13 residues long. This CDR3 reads CASAPGPTTEAFF. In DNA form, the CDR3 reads TGTGCCAGCGCCCCTGGACCGACCACTGAAGCTTTCTTT.

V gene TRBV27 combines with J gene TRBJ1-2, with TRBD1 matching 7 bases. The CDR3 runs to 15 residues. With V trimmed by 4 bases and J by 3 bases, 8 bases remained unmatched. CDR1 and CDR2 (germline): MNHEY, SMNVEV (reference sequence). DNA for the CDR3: TGTGCCAGCAGTTACTACAGGGGAAGAGACTATGGCTACACCTTC. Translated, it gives CASSYYRGRDYGYTF.

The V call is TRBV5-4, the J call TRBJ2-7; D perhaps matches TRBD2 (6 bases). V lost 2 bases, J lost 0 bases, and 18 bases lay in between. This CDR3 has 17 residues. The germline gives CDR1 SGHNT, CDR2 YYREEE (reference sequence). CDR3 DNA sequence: TGTGCCAGCAGCTTTGTTGATCGGGGGAGGACCTCCTACGAGCAGTACTTC. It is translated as CASSFVDRGRTSYEQYF.

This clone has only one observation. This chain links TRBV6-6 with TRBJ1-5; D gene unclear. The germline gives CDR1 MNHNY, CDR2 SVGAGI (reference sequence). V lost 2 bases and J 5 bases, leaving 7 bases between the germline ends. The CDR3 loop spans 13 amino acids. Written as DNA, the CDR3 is TGTGCCAGCAGTTACCAAGCAGATCAGCCCCAGCATTTT. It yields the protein CASSYQADQPQHF.

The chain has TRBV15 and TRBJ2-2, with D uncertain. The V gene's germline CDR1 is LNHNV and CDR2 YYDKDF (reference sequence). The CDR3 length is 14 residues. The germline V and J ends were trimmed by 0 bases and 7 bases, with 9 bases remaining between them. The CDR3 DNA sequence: TGTGCCACCAGCAGAGAACAGTTAAACGGGGAGCTGTTTTTT. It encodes CATSREQLNGELFF.

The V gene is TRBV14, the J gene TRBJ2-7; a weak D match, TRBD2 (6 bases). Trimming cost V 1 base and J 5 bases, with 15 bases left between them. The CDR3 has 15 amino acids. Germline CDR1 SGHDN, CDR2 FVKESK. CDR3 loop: CASSQGPGRLDEQYF. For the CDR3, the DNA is TGTGCCAGCAGCCAAGGTCCGGGGAGGCTAGACGAGCAGTACTTC.